The 16 T cell receptor beta chains in this list originate from one sample, sequenced in a study of T cell clonality in common variable immunodeficiency. Profiled with immunoSEQ multiplex PCR; TCRdb holds only in-frame clones, not every one. Captured here are 35,000 to 50,000 clones, none seen once; the top ten comprise roughly 2.9%. The sample comprised peripheral blood mononuclear cells. The receptors derive from a person aged 18 to 69 in good health.

This clone was found many times. The read ends 3 residues shy of where the CDR3 ends; the end is completed using the germline J gene. The chain links TRBV2 to TRBJ1-4; D possibly corresponds to TRBD1 (6 bases). V was shortened by 8 bases and J by 0 bases, with 10 bases between the two germline ends. This CDR3 has 14 amino acids. Germline CDR1 is SNHLY and CDR2 is FYNNEI. The covered CDR3 bases are TGTGCCAGCGGACAGAGTGCAACTAATGAAAAA. It translates to CASGQSATNEK. The CDR3, in full, reads CASGQSATNEKLFF.

Many counts were recorded for this clone. The CDR3 end lies 3 residues beyond the end of the read and is filled in from the germline J gene. The chain carries TRBV12-3 or TRBV12-4 and TRBJ2-2; D unclear. The CDR3 contains 14 residues. Trimming cost V 5 bases and J 4 bases, with 11 bases left between them. This CDR3 reads CASSAGPVTGELFF. The sequenced CDR3 bases are TGTGCCAGCAGTGCCGGTCCTGTCACCGGGGAG.

Regarding this clone: The CDR3 goes on 3 residues after the read ends, and that part is filled in from the germline J gene. The chain uses TRBV18 and TRBJ1-3; D possibly corresponds to TRBD1 (5 bases). V was trimmed by 6 bases and J by 4 bases, leaving 16 bases between them. The V gene's germline CDR1 is KGHSH and CDR2 LQKENI. The CDR3 has 15 amino acids. Here the CDR3 reads CASSHGEGAGNTIYF. The sequenced CDR3 bases are TGTGCCAGCTCGCACGGCGAAGGGGCGGGAAACACC.

This clone has ten or more counts. Read sequence stops 3 residues before the CDR3 end, and the germline J gene provides the missing end. The chain links TRBV13 to TRBJ2-7, with D tentatively TRBD2 (5 bases). Germline CDR1 PRHDT, CDR2 FYEKMQ (reference sequence). CDR3 size: 14 residues. Trimming pared 4 bases from V and 0 bases from J, leaving 10 bases between. CDR3 DNA (partial): TGTGCCAGCAGCTCCTACCGGGGCTCCTACGAG. It codes for CASSSYRGSYE. The complete CDR3 reads CASSSYRGSYEQYF.

This clone was observed many times. The read finishes 3 residues shy of the CDR3 end, and the germline J gene is used to complete it. The chain is built from TRBV6-1 and TRBJ2-7; TRBD1 is a possible D gene (5 bases). V was clipped by 4 bases and J by 2 bases, with 12 bases between them. The CDR3 is 14 residues long. Germline assignment: CDR1 MNHNS and CDR2 SASEGT. Incomplete CDR3 DNA: TGTGCCAGCAGTGCGTGGGGCTTGACCTACGAG. This gives the protein CASSAWGLTYE. The whole CDR3 protein reads CASSAWGLTYEQYF.

There are many counts of this clone. The CDR3 end is not reached by the read, which stops 3 residues before it; the germline J gene fills it in. This chain uses TRBV20-1 with TRBJ2-5; D is possibly TRBD2 (5 bases). V lost 3 bases and J 3 bases, leaving 26 bases between the germline ends. The CDR3 length is 18 residues. CDR1 is DFQATT and CDR2 is SNEGSKA in the germline V gene (reference sequence). The CDR3 bases that were read are TGCAGTGCTAGCTTTCGTCCAGCGGAGTCCTTTAACAAAGAGACC. This translates into CSASFRPAESFNKET. The CDR3 as a whole reads CSASFRPAESFNKETQYF.

This clone was observed a few times. Read data end 3 residues before the CDR3 end; the end is taken from the germline J gene. The chain carries TRBV7-8 and TRBJ2-7, with a weak D call TRBD2 (6 bases). Germline V lookup: CDR1 SGHVS, CDR2 FQNEAQ. CDR3 length: 14 amino acids. Trimming removed 3 bases from V and 2 bases from J, with 11 bases in between. The CDR3 spells CASSLAGTPYEQYF. CDR3 bases read: TGTGCCAGCAGCTTGGCCGGGACTCCCTACGAG.

The table lists this clone with many counts. The CDR3 end lies 3 residues beyond the end of the read and is filled in from the germline J gene. The chain combines TRBV6-1 with TRBJ2-2; D may correspond to TRBD1 or TRBD2 (5 bases each). With 4 bases removed from V and 4 bases from J, the gap between germline ends came to 10 bases. This CDR3 has 14 amino acids. Germline CDR1 MNHNS, CDR2 SASEGT. Here the CDR3 reads CASSGPRGTGELFF. The part of the CDR3 DNA that was read is TGTGCCAGCAGTGGTCCGAGGGGCACCGGGGAG.

This clone was seen at least ten times. The CDR3 goes on 3 residues after the read ends, and that part is filled in from the germline J gene. This chain links TRBV7-2 with TRBJ1-6; maybe TRBD1 (5 bases). Germline-derived CDR1 and CDR2 are SGHTA and FQGNSA. This CDR3 is built from 13 residues. The germline V and J ends were trimmed by 7 bases and 7 bases, with 11 bases remaining between them. The sequenced CDR3 bases are TGTGCCAGCACATTCGGGGGAAATTCACCC. It encodes CASTFGGNSP. The CDR3 in its entirety is CASTFGGNSPLHF.

This clone was recorded at least ten times. The CDR3 end falls 3 residues outside the read, so it is completed with the germline J gene. The V call is TRBV4-1, the J call TRBJ2-7, with 7 bases aligning to TRBD2. The J segment lost 1 base and the V segment lost 3 bases, leaving 9 bases of the junction unmatched. The CDR3 consists of 16 residues. From germline, CDR1 is MGHRA and CDR2 YSYEKL. The CDR3 reads CASSHVTSSGSYEQYF. The DNA read from the CDR3 is TGCGCCAGCAGCCATGTTACGTCTAGCGGATCCTACGAG.

This clone was counted many times. The observed sequence ends 3 residues before the CDR3 terminus, with the missing tail filled in from the germline J gene. V gene TRBV19 combines with J gene TRBJ2-1; TRBD2 matches 11 bases. The CDR3 loop spans 15 amino acids. From germline, CDR1 is LNHDA and CDR2 SQIVND (reference sequence). V lost 3 bases and J lost 6; bases outside the gene matches: 4. This chain's CDR3 is CASSINSGRANEQFF. The CDR3 DNA, read in part, is TGTGCCAGTAGTATCAATAGCGGGAGGGCCAATGAG. Full variable domain (remainder filled in from reference TRBV19 and TRBJ2-1): DGGITQSPKYLFRKEGQNVTLSCEQNLNHDAMYWYRQDPGQGLRLIYYSQIVNDFQKGDIAEGYSVSREKKESFPLTVTSAQKNPTAFYLCASSINSGRANEQFFGPGTRLTVL.

This clone occurred many times. The sequenced fragment ends 3 residues before the CDR3 boundary, so the rest is inferred from the germline J gene. V and J are TRBV10-3 and TRBJ1-4; 10 bases map to TRBD1. Germline assignment: CDR1 ENHRY and CDR2 SYGVKD. Losses at the gene ends were 8 bases for V and 5 bases for J; bases not matched to a gene: 2. The CDR3 length is 13 residues. CDR3 DNA, as far as it was read: TGTGCCATCCGGGGACAGGGGAATGAAAAA. Its protein product is CAIRGQGNEK. The full CDR3 protein reads CAIRGQGNEKLFF.

Comments on this clone: The read finishes 3 residues shy of the CDR3 end, and the germline J gene is used to complete it. The chain joins TRBV18 to TRBJ2-3, with TRBD2 identical over 9 bases. The CDR3 is 15 amino acids. The V gene's germline CDR1 is KGHSH and CDR2 LQKENI. CDR3 DNA, as far as it was read: TGTGCCAGCTCACCATTTAGCGGGAGTTTTGAGGCG. Its protein product is CASSPFSGSFEA. From start to end, the CDR3 is CASSPFSGSFEAQYF.

This clone was picked up many times. The read stops 3 residues short of the end of the CDR3; the missing end is completed from the germline J gene. V and J are TRBV7-7 and TRBJ2-1; 9 positions match TRBD2. Germline V gene sequence: CDR1 SSHAT, CDR2 FNYEAQ (reference sequence). V shed 1 base and J 4 bases; nucleotides not matched to a gene: 5. The CDR3 consists of 16 residues. The part of the CDR3 DNA that was read is TGTGCCAGCAGCTTAGGTGGTCTAGCGGGATACAATGAG. It encodes CASSLGGLAGYNE. The full CDR3 sequence reads CASSLGGLAGYNEQFF.

Notes on this clone: The read gets to within 3 residues of the CDR3 end, and the germline J gene fills in the rest. This rearrangement joins TRBV5-1 to TRBJ1-2; 8 nucleotides align to TRBD1. The CDR3 has 19 residues. Germline V gives CDR1 SGHRS, CDR2 YFSETQ. The sequenced part of the CDR3 DNA is TGCGCCAGCAGGATTGGGCAAAGGACAGGGTCTAGTAGAATTAAGGGC. It codes for CASRIGQRTGSSRIKG. In full, the CDR3 reads CASRIGQRTGSSRIKGYTF.

In this sample, this clone turned up many times. The read terminates 3 residues ahead of where the CDR3 ends, so the germline J gene completes it. This chain links TRBV5-4 with TRBJ2-7, with no clear D. The CDR3 has 13 amino acids. V shed 0 bases and J shed 2 bases, with 6 bases lying between them. Germline V gene sequence: CDR1 SGHNT, CDR2 YYREEE (reference sequence). The part of the CDR3 DNA that was read is TGTGCCAGCAGCTTGGCGAGCACCTACGAG. Its translation is CASSLASTYE. The entire CDR3 protein is CASSLASTYEQYF.